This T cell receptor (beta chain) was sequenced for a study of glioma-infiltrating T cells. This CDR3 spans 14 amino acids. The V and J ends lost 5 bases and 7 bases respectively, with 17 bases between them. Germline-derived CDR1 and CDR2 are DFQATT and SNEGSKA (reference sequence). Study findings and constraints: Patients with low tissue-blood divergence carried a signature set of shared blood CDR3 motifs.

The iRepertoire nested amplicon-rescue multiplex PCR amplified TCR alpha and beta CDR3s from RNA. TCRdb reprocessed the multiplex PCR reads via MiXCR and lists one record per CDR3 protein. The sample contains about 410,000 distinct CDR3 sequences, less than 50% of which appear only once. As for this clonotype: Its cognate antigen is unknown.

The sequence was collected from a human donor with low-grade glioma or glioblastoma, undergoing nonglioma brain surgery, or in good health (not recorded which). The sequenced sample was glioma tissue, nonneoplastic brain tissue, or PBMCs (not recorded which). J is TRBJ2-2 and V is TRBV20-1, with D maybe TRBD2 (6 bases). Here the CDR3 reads CSAVPALANGELFF. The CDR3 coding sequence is TGCAGTGCTGTCCCAGCCCTAGCGAACGGGGAGCTGTTTTTT.